Each of the 28 T cell receptor beta chains below was sequenced from the same sample in a study of T cell changes during pregnancy in multiple sclerosis. Profiling relied on immunoSEQ multiplex PCR, and the TCRdb table lists in-frame clones only, not all of them. Of 75,000 to 100,000 clones listed, about 91% were seen once; the top ten hold approximately 2.2%. The sequencing here drew on peripheral blood, taken after pregnancy. The source is a female donor in good health, enrolled as a control in a pregnancy study.

The rearrangement links TRBV19 to TRBJ1-6, with 7 bases identical to TRBD1. CDR1 is LNHDA and CDR2 is SQIVND in the germline V gene (reference sequence). The CDR3 consists of 15 residues. With 7 bases clipped from V and 5 bases from J, the junction kept 8 bases outside the gene matches. In nucleotides, the CDR3 is TGTGCCAGTATCGGGACAGAAAGGCATAATTCACCCCTCCACTTT. It translates to CASIGTERHNSPLHF.

The chain is built from TRBV25-1 and TRBJ1-2; D is unclear. The CDR3 extends over 15 amino acids. V lost 1 base and J lost 4, with 13 bases in between. CDR1 is MGHDK, CDR2 SYGVNS, per germline. This CDR3 reads CASSECWQVIYGYTF. The CDR3 nucleotides are TGTGCCAGCAGTGAATGTTGGCAGGTTATCTATGGCTACACCTTC.

The rearrangement joins TRBV5-6 to TRBJ2-7, with 11 bases identical to TRBD1. V was pared by 6 bases and J by 4 bases, with 9 bases of the junction left unmatched. Germline lookup yields CDR1 SGHDT and CDR2 YYEEEE. CDR3 length: 15 amino acids. The CDR3 sequence: CASNHPGQGAYEQYF. The CDR3 DNA sequence: TGTGCCAGCAACCACCCCGGACAGGGGGCGTACGAGCAGTACTTC.

This chain uses TRBV27 with TRBJ2-5; 12 nucleotides match TRBD1. This CDR3 region has 16 residues. Germline loops: CDR1 MNHEY, CDR2 SMNVEV (reference sequence). The V segment lost 4 bases and the J segment 7 bases; nucleotides outside the gene matches: 10. The CDR3 here is CASSSPGQGASGTQYF. The CDR3 DNA reads as TGTGCCAGCAGTTCCCCGGGACAGGGGGCGTCAGGGACCCAGTACTTC.

The chain combines TRBV29-1 with TRBJ2-3; D possibly corresponds to TRBD1 (6 bases). Trimming left V 6 bases short and J 3 bases short, with 13 bases between. This CDR3 spans 13 amino acids. CDR1 and CDR2 from the germline V gene are SQVTM and ANQGSEA. CDR3 coding DNA: TGCAGCGTAAACGGACAGTCGACAGATACGCAGTATTTT. Its protein is CSVNGQSTDTQYF.

The DNA for the CDR3 is TGTGCCAGCAGCTCGATACATTCAAACAGGGGTTGGAATGAGCAGTTCTTC. Encoded protein: CASSSIHSNRGWNEQFF. The rearrangement joins TRBV7-2 to TRBJ2-1, with 7 bases matching TRBD1. Trimming removed 4 bases from V and 7 bases from J; junction bases left unmatched: 16. Germline CDR1 and CDR2: SGHTA and FQGNSA. The CDR3 loop spans 17 amino acids.

This clone was counted a single time. The chain combines TRBV6-5 with TRBJ2-2; D uncertain. Germline V gene lookup returns CDR1 MNHEY and CDR2 SVGAGI. The germline V and J ends were trimmed by 0 bases and 6 bases, with 8 bases remaining between them. The CDR3 is made up of 14 amino acids. The DNA for the CDR3 is TGTGCCAGCAGTTACTCGAGTTTCCCCGGGGAGCTGTTTTTT. Translated: CASSYSSFPGELFF.

This sequence joins TRBV15 and TRBJ2-7; D remains ambiguous. This CDR3 contains 17 residues. Germline CDR1 LNHNV, CDR2 YYDKDF (reference sequence). Trimming left V 0 bases short and J 3 bases short, with 18 bases between. The CDR3 nucleotides read TGTGCCACCAGCAGAGATAGGTCGGCTAGTCAAAACTACGAGCAGTACTTC. Protein product: CATSRDRSASQNYEQYF.

The V gene is TRBV10-3, the J gene TRBJ1-5, with TRBD1 as a possible D gene (6 bases). Deletions cut 0 bases from V and 4 bases from J, with 10 bases between. The CDR3 is made up of 15 amino acids. Germline CDR1 and CDR2: ENHRY and SYGVKD. The CDR3 DNA sequence: TGTGCCATCAGTGAGTCGGGGACACCTAATCAGCCCCAGCATTTT. Translating gives CAISESGTPNQPQHF.

The chain has TRBV27 and TRBJ1-1; D unresolved. The CDR3 loop spans 14 amino acids. The V and J ends lost 1 base and 2 bases respectively, with 8 bases between them. The V gene's germline CDR1 is MNHEY and CDR2 SMNVEV (reference sequence). The CDR3: CASSLWPGNTEAFF. The CDR3 DNA sequence: TGTGCCAGCAGTTTATGGCCGGGAAACACTGAAGCTTTCTTT.

The rearrangement joins TRBV2 to TRBJ2-7; possible D gene TRBD2, 5 bases. Between the trimmed V and J ends, which lost 4 bases and 7 bases, there was a span of 17 bases. CDR1 and CDR2 (germline): SNHLY, FYNNEI. This CDR3 comprises 14 residues. The CDR3 DNA reads TGTGCCAGCAGTGTTTTTGGCGGGTCTGAGGAGCAGTACTTC. Protein sequence: CASSVFGGSEEQYF. The whole variable domain, remainder taken from reference TRBV2 and TRBJ2-7, is EPEVTQTPSHQVTQMGQEVILRCVPISNHLYFYWYRQILGQKVEFLVSFYNNEISEKSEIFDDQFSVERPDGSNFTLKIRSTKLEDSAMYFCASSVFGGSEEQYFGPGTRLTVT.

V and J are TRBV6-5 and TRBJ2-7; D is undetermined. Between the trimmed V and J ends, which lost 8 bases and 0 bases, there was a span of 11 bases. Germline V lookup: CDR1 MNHEY, CDR2 SVGAGI. The CDR3 length is 13 residues. In DNA form, the CDR3 reads TGTGCCAGCTCTCTGTCTCTCTCCTACGAGCAGTACTTC. This encodes CASSLSLSYEQYF.

The chain combines TRBV10-1 with TRBJ1-2; D unclear. With 4 bases removed from V and 8 bases from J, the gap between germline ends came to 20 bases. This CDR3 is 15 amino acids long. In germline, CDR1 is WNHNN, CDR2 SYGVQD (reference sequence). CDR3 residues: CASSVGLPGSGGYTF. In DNA form, the CDR3 reads TGCGCCAGCAGTGTAGGTCTCCCAGGAAGTGGGGGCTACACCTTC.

This chain uses TRBV5-5 with TRBJ2-7; 7 bases align to TRBD2. CDR3 size: 16 residues. V gave up 3 bases and J gave up 1 base; unmatched junction bases: 10. Germline CDR1 is SGHKS and CDR2 is YYEKEE (reference sequence). CDR3 nucleotides: TGTGCCAGCAGCTGGGAGCAGGGAGGGCTGTCCTACGAGCAGTACTTC. This codes for CASSWEQGGLSYEQYF.

The rearrangement uses TRBV19 and TRBJ1-2; unclear D gene. The V end was cut by 6 bases, the J end by 3 bases, with 8 bases between. Germline CDR1 and CDR2: LNHDA and SQIVND (reference sequence). The CDR3 runs 12 residues. CDR3 residues: CASSPPDYGYTF. As DNA, the CDR3 is TGTGCCAGTAGCCCTCCAGACTATGGCTACACCTTC.

This clone was seen only once. The CDR3 DNA reads as TGTGCCAGCAGCTCGACCCTAGGGGGTTACACAGATACGCAGTATTTT. The encoded protein is CASSSTLGGYTDTQYF. The chain is built from TRBV5-6 and TRBJ2-3, with TRBD1 as a possible D gene (6 bases). Trimming cost V 3 bases and J 2 bases, with 16 bases left between them. The CDR3 length is 16 residues. Germline V gives CDR1 SGHDT, CDR2 YYEEEE.

This clone was detected only once. V is TRBV7-3 and J is TRBJ2-7, with TRBD2 identical over 10 bases. CDR3 length: 19 amino acids. V gave up 1 base and J gave up 1 base; unmatched junction bases: 13. Germline assignment: CDR1 SGHTA and CDR2 FQGTGA. The CDR3 is CASSLRVSGGYIESYEQYF. CDR3 sequence (DNA): TGTGCCAGCAGCTTAAGGGTTAGCGGGGGGTATATTGAGTCCTACGAGCAGTACTTC.

V and J are TRBV5-5 and TRBJ1-1, with 7 bases lining up with TRBD1. V shed 4 bases, J shed 4 bases, and the junction held 25 bases outside the gene matches. Germline CDR1 and CDR2: SGHKS and YYEKEE (reference sequence). The CDR3 covers 20 residues. Here the CDR3 reads CASSPKQRQGLVIKVTEAFF. The CDR3 nucleotides are TGTGCCAGCAGCCCGAAACAACGACAGGGTTTGGTAATTAAGGTCACTGAAGCTTTCTTT. The whole variable domain, remainder taken from reference TRBV5-5 and TRBJ1-1, is DAGVTQSPTHLIKTRGQQVTLRCSPISGHKSVSWYQQVLGQGPQFIFQYYEKEERGRGNFPDRFSARQFPNYSSELNVNALLLGDSALYLCASSPKQRQGLVIKVTEAFFGQGTRLTVV.

CDR3 sequence: CASSLGGQGAGEQFF. DNA for the CDR3: TGCGCCAGCAGCTTGGGAGGACAGGGGGCTGGGGAGCAGTTCTTC. The V and J genes are TRBV5-1 and TRBJ2-1, with 11 positions matching TRBD1. Losses at the gene ends were 0 bases for V and 10 bases for J; bases not matched to a gene: 6. The CDR3 is 15 residues long. Looked up from germline, CDR1 is SGHRS and CDR2 is YFSETQ.

V is TRBV19 and J is TRBJ2-1, with a tentative D call TRBD2 (5 bases). This CDR3 is 15 amino acids long. Germline V lookup: CDR1 LNHDA, CDR2 SQIVND (reference sequence). V was trimmed by 3 bases and J by 2 bases, leaving 11 bases between them. Here the CDR3 DNA reads TGTGCCAGTAGTATGGGAGATAGCCCCTACAATGAGCAGTTCTTC. Its protein is CASSMGDSPYNEQFF.

The rearrangement links TRBV4-2 to TRBJ1-3; the match to TRBD1 covers 8 bases. CDR1 and CDR2 from the germline V gene are LGHNA and YNFKEQ. The trim removed 0 bases at V and 0 bases at J, leaving 16 bases unmatched. The CDR3 has 21 amino acids. The DNA of the CDR3 is TGTGCCAGCAGCCAAGAGGGGATGGCCAGGGGGCGCTTGACCTCTGGAAACACCATATATTTT. Its translation: CASSQEGMARGRLTSGNTIYF.

The V gene is TRBV6-1, the J gene TRBJ2-1; 8 positions agree with TRBD1. The CDR3 runs to 15 residues. The junction had 10 bases not matched to a gene; V was cut back by 5 bases and J by 7 bases. CDR1 is MNHNS and CDR2 is SASEGT in the germline V gene. CDR3 DNA: TGTGCCAGCAGTCGTGGACAGGGACAAGAGAATGAGCAGTTCTTC. Amino acids: CASSRGQGQENEQFF.

This chain links TRBV6-1 with TRBJ2-1, with D possibly being TRBD1 (6 bases). Germline assignment: CDR1 MNHNS and CDR2 SASEGT. Deletions cut 6 bases from V and 3 bases from J, with 15 bases between. The CDR3 spans 15 residues. The CDR3 DNA follows: TGTGCCAGCAGGGCCGGGACATTACTCTACAATGAGCAGTTCTTC. The encoded protein is CASRAGTLLYNEQFF.

J is TRBJ2-7 and V is TRBV14, with 8 positions matching TRBD2. After removal of 0 bases from V and 1 base from J, the junction contained 8 bases not matched to a gene. Germline CDR1 reads SGHDN; CDR2 reads FVKESK. The CDR3 length is 17 residues. CDR3: CASSQETRLAPSYEQYF. CDR3 in DNA: TGTGCCAGCAGCCAAGAAACCAGACTAGCGCCGTCCTACGAGCAGTACTTC.

This clone was detected only once. This chain uses TRBV7-9 with TRBJ2-1; 7 bases are a match to TRBD1. Per germline, CDR1 SEHNR and CDR2 FQNEAQ (reference sequence). The CDR3 spans 15 residues. V gave up 4 bases and J gave up 5 bases; unmatched junction bases: 8. CDR3 sequence (DNA): TGTGCCAGCAGCTCGCGACAGGGACGAAACAATGAGCAGTTCTTC. This encodes CASSSRQGRNNEQFF. Variable domain in full (rest from reference TRBV7-9 and TRBJ2-1): DTGVSQNPRHKITKRGQNVTFRCDPISEHNRLYWYRQTLGQGPEFLTYFQNEAQLEKSRLLSDRFSAERPKGSFSTLEIQRTEQGDSAMYLCASSSRQGRNNEQFFGPGTRLTVL.

The J gene is TRBJ2-7, the V gene TRBV5-6; 7 nucleotides match TRBD1. There are 15 residues in the CDR3. The ends lost 1 base at V and 1 base at J; junction bases unmatched: 5. Germline-derived CDR1 and CDR2 are SGHDT and YYEEEE. Written as DNA, the CDR3 is TGTGCCAGCAGCTTGCCCGCGACAGGGTCCTACGAGCAGTACTTC. Its protein product is CASSLPATGSYEQYF.

The V and J genes are TRBV19 and TRBJ2-1, with D perhaps matching TRBD1 (5 bases). The CDR3 totals 10 residues. Germline CDR1 LNHDA, CDR2 SQIVND (reference sequence). Trimming removed 7 bases at V and 7 bases at J, with 5 bases between. The CDR3 DNA reads as TGTGCCAGTAAGGGGAATGAGCAGTTCTTC. It is translated as CASKGNEQFF.

The V gene is TRBV19, the J gene TRBJ1-5; 7 bases map to TRBD1. This CDR3 spans 15 amino acids. V dropped 2 bases and J dropped 1; count of bases not matched to a gene: 2. CDR1 is LNHDA and CDR2 is SQIVND in the germline V gene (reference sequence). CDR3 sequence reads: CASSIRGPSNQPQHF. The CDR3 region has the DNA TGTGCCAGTAGTATAAGGGGGCCCAGCAATCAGCCCCAGCATTTT.